This T cell receptor (beta chain) originates from a study of OX40 agonist ivuxolimab in advanced cancers. Germline CDR1 and CDR2: SEHNR and FQNEAQ (reference sequence). Trimming pared 5 bases from V and 1 base from J, leaving 12 bases between. The CDR3 is 15 amino acids. TCRdb's table, derived via immunoSEQ multiplex PCR, lists solely in-frame clones and lacks some. Of roughly 40,000 clones listed, around 88% are singletons. The sampling schedule covered blood at baseline, cycle 4 day 1, and cycle 7 day 1. This receptor was obtained from an adult with an advanced solid tumor such as melanoma, head and neck, liver or kidney cancer. This sample comprised CD4+ or CD8+ T cells sorted from blood, obtained in a trial of the OX40 agonist ivuxolimab. J is TRBJ2-1 and V is TRBV7-9, with D hard to call. This CDR3 is CASSPKGMSYNEQFF. DNA for the CDR3: TGTGCCAGCAGCCCAAAGGGTATGTCCTACAATGAGCAGTTCTTC.